This T cell receptor (beta chain) was recorded in a study of T cells in Graves' hyperthyroidism and ophthalmopathy. The V gene's germline CDR1 is SQVTM and CDR2 ANQGSEA. The V and J ends lost 3 bases and 4 bases respectively, with 15 bases between them. The CDR3 has 14 residues. Regarding the study as a whole: The model predicted ophthalmopathy a median roughly six months before onset.

This clonotype was seen a single time. The antigen is undetermined. Amplified regions were TCR beta CDR3 sequences from RNA transcripts. TCR CDR3 underwent first-round RT-PCR with the HTBI primer set. TCRdb re-called the multiplex PCR reads through MiXCR, storing one row per CDR3 protein. Here the sample spans about 660,000 distinct CDR3 sequences, nearly 45% being singletons. Exclusion criteria comprised uncontrolled infection, other autoimmune disease, pregnancy or lactation. The diagnoses drew upon clinical symptoms, serum thyroxine and TRAb, thyroid ultrasound and orbital computed tomography. The specimen sequenced was peripheral blood or thyroid tissue (not recorded which). This TCR came from an adult man with Graves' disease, either hyperthyroidism or ophthalmopathy (not recorded which). The rearrangement uses TRBV29-1 and TRBJ1-2; weak D call: TRBD1 (6 bases). The CDR3: CSVDSRGGTYGYTF. In DNA form, the CDR3 reads TGCAGCGTTGACAGCAGGGGAGGGACCTATGGCTACACCTTC. The whole variable domain, filled in from reference TRBV29-1 and TRBJ1-2, reads SAVISQKPSRDICQRGTSLTIQCQVDSQVTMMFWYRQQPGQSLTLIATANQGSEATYESGFVIDKFPISRPNLTFSTLTVSNMSPEDSSIYLCSVDSRGGTYGYTFGSGTRLTVV.